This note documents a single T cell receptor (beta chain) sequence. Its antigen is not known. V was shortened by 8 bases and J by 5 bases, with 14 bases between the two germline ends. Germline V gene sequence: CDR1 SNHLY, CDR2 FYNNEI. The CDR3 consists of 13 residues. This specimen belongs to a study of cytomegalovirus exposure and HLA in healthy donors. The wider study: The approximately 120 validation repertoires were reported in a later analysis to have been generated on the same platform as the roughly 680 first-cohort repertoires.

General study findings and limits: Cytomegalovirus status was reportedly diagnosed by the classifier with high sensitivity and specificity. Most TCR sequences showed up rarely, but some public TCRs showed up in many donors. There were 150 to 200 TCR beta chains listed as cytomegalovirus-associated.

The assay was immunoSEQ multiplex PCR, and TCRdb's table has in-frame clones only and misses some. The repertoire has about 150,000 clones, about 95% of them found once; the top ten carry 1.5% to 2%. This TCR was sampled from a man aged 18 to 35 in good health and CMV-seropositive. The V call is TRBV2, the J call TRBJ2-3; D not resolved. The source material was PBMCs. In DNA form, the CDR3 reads TGTGCCAGCGGAAGACTTGTAGGAGATACGCAGTATTTT. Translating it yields CASGRLVGDTQYF.